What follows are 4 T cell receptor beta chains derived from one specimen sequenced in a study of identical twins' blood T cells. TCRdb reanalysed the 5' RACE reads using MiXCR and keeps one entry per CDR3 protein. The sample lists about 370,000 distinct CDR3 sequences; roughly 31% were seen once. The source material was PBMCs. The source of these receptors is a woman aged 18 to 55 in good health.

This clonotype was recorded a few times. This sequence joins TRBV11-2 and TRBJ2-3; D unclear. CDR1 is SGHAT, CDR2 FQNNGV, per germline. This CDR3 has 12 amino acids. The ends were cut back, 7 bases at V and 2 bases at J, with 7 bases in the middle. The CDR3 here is CASNEATDTQYF. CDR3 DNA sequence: TGTGCCAGCAATGAGGCCACAGATACGCAGTATTTT.

CDR3 in amino acids: CASSQTQINIQYF. CDR3 DNA: TGTGCCAGCAGCCAGACACAGATAAACATTCAGTACTTC. The gene calls are TRBV3-1 and TRBJ2-4; D is unclear. The CDR3 extends over 13 amino acids. Trimming removed 3 bases from V and 6 bases from J, with 9 bases in between. Germline V CDR1 and CDR2: LGHDT, YNNKEL (reference sequence).

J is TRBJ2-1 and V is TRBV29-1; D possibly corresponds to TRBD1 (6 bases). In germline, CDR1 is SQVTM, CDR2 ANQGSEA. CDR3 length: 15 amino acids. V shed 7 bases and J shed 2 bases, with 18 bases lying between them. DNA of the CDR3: TGCAGCGCACCCTCAGGGGAGACCCCCTACAATGAGCAGTTCTTC. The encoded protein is CSAPSGETPYNEQFF.

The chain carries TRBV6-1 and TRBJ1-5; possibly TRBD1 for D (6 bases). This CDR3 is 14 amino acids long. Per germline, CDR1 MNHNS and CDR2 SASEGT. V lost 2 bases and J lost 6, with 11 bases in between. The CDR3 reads CASSEYRVIQPQHF. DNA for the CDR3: TGTGCCAGCAGTGAATACAGGGTAATTCAGCCCCAGCATTTT.